This T cell receptor beta chain was recorded in a study of tumor-infiltrating lymphocytes in oesophageal squamous cell carcinoma. TCRdb re-called the PCR reads through MiXCR, storing one row per CDR3 protein. The table has 15,000 to 20,000 distinct CDR3 sequences, around 43% seen once. The CDR3 sequence is 13 residues long. The origin of this receptor is a female donor with esophageal squamous cell carcinoma. The chain has TRBV5-3 and TRBJ2-7; 7 bases match TRBD2. Matching the DNA end better, TRBJ2-5 makes the J call doubtful. TRBV5-3 is classed as an ORF, of uncertain function. The specimen sequenced was normal esophageal tissue next to the tumor. As DNA, the CDR3 is TGTGCCAGCAGGCTCCGTAGCGGGGAGACCCAGTACTTC. It codes for CASRLRSGETQYF.